This T cell receptor beta chain was recovered during a study of beta chain features in type 1 diabetes. Study-level results: The study found moderately but significantly shorter TCRB CDR3s in all four CD4+ subsets of Type 1 diabetes patients. The naive, central memory and Treg TCRB repertoires of patients appeared to be more similar to one another than those of healthy donors.

V dropped 4 bases and J dropped 4; count of bases not matched to a gene: 3. The CDR3 length is 14 residues. Germline V gene lookup returns CDR1 SGDLS and CDR2 YYNGEE. Per donor, one heparinised blood draw averaged about 116 mL. The isolated RNA, all of it, was reverse transcribed, so expressed TCRB transcripts were what got sequenced. The assay was immunoSEQ multiplex PCR, and TCRdb's table has in-frame clones only and misses some. The sample yields about 250,000 clones, 11% seen once. As regards this clone: Its specificity is not known.

V usage is TRBV9 and J usage is TRBJ2-2, with 8 bases fitting TRBD2. This clonotype was obtained from a man younger than 45 with type 1 diabetes. Sequencing was performed on naive CD4+ T cells from blood. In DNA form, the CDR3 reads TGTGCCAGCAGCCTCCGGGAGGGCACCGGGGAGCTGTTTTTT. Amino acid sequence: CASSLREGTGELFF.